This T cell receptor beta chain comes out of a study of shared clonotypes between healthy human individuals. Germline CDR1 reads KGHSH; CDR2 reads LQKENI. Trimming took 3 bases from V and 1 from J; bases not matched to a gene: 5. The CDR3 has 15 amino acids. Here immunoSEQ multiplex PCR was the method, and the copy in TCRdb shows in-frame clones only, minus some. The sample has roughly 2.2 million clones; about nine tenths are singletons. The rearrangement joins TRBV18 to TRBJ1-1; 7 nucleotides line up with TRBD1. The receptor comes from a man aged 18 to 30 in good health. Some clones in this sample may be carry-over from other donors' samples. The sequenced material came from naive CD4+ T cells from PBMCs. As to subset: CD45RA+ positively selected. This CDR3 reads CASSPSGQRNTEAFF. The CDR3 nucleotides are TGTGCCAGCTCACCCTCGGGACAGAGGAACACTGAAGCTTTCTTT.